These T cell receptor beta chains were read from a single sample in a study of blood T cell repertoires in COVID-19. Sequenced by immunoSEQ multiplex PCR; TCRdb stores in-frame clones only, minus some. The repertoire holds roughly 200,000 clones, with 85% as singletons. Input material: peripheral blood. These receptors were collected from a woman of 80 years or more with acute or convalescent COVID-19. The CDR3 runs from the conserved cysteine through the conserved F or W. The order of the fields is clone size, D gene, V gene, J gene, CDR3 DNA, CDR3 protein. D genes are given only for firm matches. Some rows mark clone size as missing; the rest say once, few, many or name a class of expanded clone.

>-|TRBD1|TRBV19|TRBJ1-5
TGTGCCAGCGACAGGGCGGGATATCAGCCCCAGCATTTT
CASDRAGYQPQHF
>-|TRBD2|TRBV4-3|TRBJ2-2
TGCGCCAGCAGACGACTAGCCGGTTTTTCGAACACCGGGGAGCTGTTTTTT
CASRRLAGFSNTGELFF
>once|-|TRBV18|TRBJ1-3
TGTGCCAGCTCTTGGGGGACTGACTCTGGAAACACCATATATTTT
CASSWGTDSGNTIYF
>-|TRBD1|TRBV10-3|TRBJ1-1
TGTGCCATCAGTGGGGGACAGGGAAGGTCTGAAGCTTTCTTT
CAISGGQGRSEAFF
>-|TRBD1|TRBV19|TRBJ1-5
TGTGCCAGTAGTAGAGCCGGGACAGGGGACCTTAATCAGCCCCAGCATTTT
CASSRAGTGDLNQPQHF
>-|-|TRBV19|TRBJ2-5
TGTGCCAGTAGTATAGATACGGGGTCGGGGGAGACCCAGTACTTC
CASSIDTGSGETQYF
>-|TRBD1|TRBV14|TRBJ2-7
TGTGCCAGCAGCCCCGAGGGGACAGGATACGAGCAGTACTTC
CASSPEGTGYEQYF
>-|-|TRBV10-1|TRBJ1-1
TGCGCCAGGTTTGAGACAAGGAACACTGAAGCTTTCTTT
CARFETRNTEAFF
>once|TRBD1|TRBV7-2|TRBJ2-3
TGTGCCAGCAGCCAACGACAGGGGGGCAGCACAGATACGCAGTATTTT
CASSQRQGGSTDTQYF
>-|TRBD1|TRBV7-3|TRBJ2-1
TGTGCCAGCAGCCCCGGGGACAGAATCGTCCACAATGAGCAGTTCTTC
CASSPGDRIVHNEQFF
>-|-|TRBV6-5|TRBJ1-1
TGTGCCAGCAGTCCCGGGGTGAGGGAAGCTTTCTTT
CASSPGVREAFF
>-|-|TRBV14|TRBJ1-3
TGTGCCAGCAGCGAACCCGGTAACACCATATATTTT
CASSEPGNTIYF
>-|TRBD2|TRBV3-1/TRBV3-2|TRBJ2-7
TGTGCCAGCAGCCAGCTGGGACTAGCGGGAGTGCAAGAGCAGTACTTC
CASSQLGLAGVQEQYF
>-|-|TRBV28|TRBJ1-4
TGTGCCAGCAGTTTGCGCGGATTGGTCTCTAATGAAAAACTGTTTTTT
CASSLRGLVSNEKLFF
>few|-|TRBV25-1|TRBJ1-1
TGTGCCAGCAGTGGTACAGGTGAAGCTTTCTTT
CASSGTGEAFF
>-|TRBD2|TRBV25-1|TRBJ2-1
TGTGCCAGCAGTGCCCATAGCGGGAGATTGTGGGATGAGCAGTTCTTC
CASSAHSGRLWDEQFF
>-|TRBD1|TRBV6-5|TRBJ1-6
TGTGCCAGCAGACTGACAGGGTCAAATTCACCCCTCCACTTT
CASRLTGSNSPLHF
>-|TRBD2|TRBV20-1|TRBJ2-3
TGCAGTGCTAGTCCTTCGGGACTAGCGGGAGGCACGGATACGCAGTATTTT
CSASPSGLAGGTDTQYF
>-|-|TRBV14|TRBJ1-4
TGTGCCAGCAGTGGGACCCAGGGAGGACCCGGAAAACTGTTTTTT
CASSGTQGGPGKLFF
>-|-|TRBV3-1/TRBV3-2|TRBJ1-6
TGTGCCAGCAGCCAAGGGGTTGGAGAGCCCGGTTCACCCCTCCACTTT
CASSQGVGEPGSPLHF
>-|TRBD1|TRBV6-5|TRBJ1-2
TGTGCCAGCAGTTACGGGACAGGGTCTCACTATGGCTACACCTTC
CASSYGTGSHYGYTF
>-|-|TRBV6-6|TRBJ1-2
TGTGCCAGCAGTTCAACTGACAGCCCTAATAACTATGGCTACACCTTC
CASSSTDSPNNYGYTF
>-|-|TRBV9|TRBJ2-7
TGTGCCAGCAGCGTAGGGGGGGACGAGCAGTACTTC
CASSVGGDEQYF